The text below deals with one TCR beta chain. Its antigen remains unknown. At least one PBMC sample before ART and at least two after were required. Every single participant having HIV got treatment inside the United States. The libraries were made with immunoSEQ v3.0 at survey level. Measured with immunoSEQ multiplex PCR; TCRdb has only the in-frame clones, and not every one. Among fewer than 25,000 clones listed, 80% to 90% were seen once. This sample is part of a study of long-term antiretroviral therapy in people with HIV. General study points: Pre-ART clonal expansions dominated every time point's repertoire.

The receptor comes from a man in his fifties or sixties with HIV. The source material was unsorted PBMCs, sampled 1.2 years after starting antiretroviral therapy.

For the CDR3, the DNA is TGTGCCAGCAGCGCGTTACAGGGGGTGGGCACCGGGGAGCTGTTTTTT. Its translation: CASSALQGVGTGELFF. The V call is TRBV5-4, the J call TRBJ2-2, with 8 positions matching TRBD1. This CDR3 spans 16 amino acids. Per germline, CDR1 SGHNT and CDR2 YYREEE (reference sequence). The J segment lost 4 bases and the V segment lost 4 bases, leaving 9 bases of the junction unmatched.